These T cell receptor beta chains were read from a single sample in a study of blood T cell repertoires in COVID-19. Profiled with immunoSEQ multiplex PCR; TCRdb holds only in-frame clones, not every one. The sample lists more than 300,000 clones; around 88% were seen once. The sample taken for sequencing was peripheral blood. These TCRs come from a woman aged 25 to 39 with COVID-19, enrolled during active disease. Both conserved end residues are part of each CDR3. Fields, in order: CDR3 protein, CDR3 DNA, D gene, clone size, J gene, V gene. The D gene is left open where the match is weak. Part of the rows lack a size; the others show once, few, many or a class for expanded clones.

cdr3_aa: CASTVEGSDTQYF; cdr3_nt: TGTGCCAGCACCGTGGAGGGGAGCGATACGCAGTATTTT; d_call: -; clone_size: -; j_call: TRBJ2-3; v_call: TRBV2
cdr3_aa: CASSAPSRGLNSPLHF; cdr3_nt: TGTGCCAGCAGTGCACCCAGCAGGGGGTTAAATTCACCCCTCCACTTT; d_call: TRBD1; clone_size: few; j_call: TRBJ1-6; v_call: TRBV6-6
cdr3_aa: CASSFPTGNYGYTF; cdr3_nt: TGTGCCAGCAGCTTCCCGACAGGGAACTATGGCTACACCTTC; d_call: TRBD1; clone_size: -; j_call: TRBJ1-2; v_call: TRBV5-6
cdr3_aa: CATSDASSGQETQYF; cdr3_nt: TGTGCCACCAGTGATGCATCTAGCGGCCAAGAGACCCAGTACTTC; d_call: TRBD2; clone_size: -; j_call: TRBJ2-5; v_call: TRBV24-1
cdr3_aa: CASSKGLQQETQYF; cdr3_nt: TGTGCCAGTAGTAAGGGACTACAACAAGAGACCCAGTACTTC; d_call: TRBD2; clone_size: -; j_call: TRBJ2-5; v_call: TRBV19
cdr3_aa: CASSPDNEQFF; cdr3_nt: TGTGCCAGCAGCCCCGACAATGAGCAGTTCTTC; d_call: -; clone_size: -; j_call: TRBJ2-1; v_call: TRBV6-2/TRBV6-3
cdr3_aa: CASSRDRNTGELFF; cdr3_nt: TGTGCCAGCAGCAGGGACAGAAACACCGGGGAGCTGTTTTTT; d_call: -; clone_size: -; j_call: TRBJ2-2; v_call: TRBV21-1
cdr3_aa: CASSEPGNTEAFF; cdr3_nt: TGTGCCAGCAGTGAACCGGGGAACACTGAAGCTTTCTTT; d_call: -; clone_size: -; j_call: TRBJ1-1; v_call: TRBV6-1
cdr3_aa: CASSFQDGETQYF; cdr3_nt: TGTGCCAGCAGTTTCCAGGATGGGGAGACCCAGTACTTC; d_call: -; clone_size: -; j_call: TRBJ2-5; v_call: TRBV6-5
cdr3_aa: CASSLGTLGSTGELFF; cdr3_nt: TGTGCCAGCAGCCTTGGTACTTTGGGCTCCACCGGGGAGCTGTTTTTT; d_call: -; clone_size: -; j_call: TRBJ2-2; v_call: TRBV5-8
cdr3_aa: CASSFTPPMIAGNYNEQFF; cdr3_nt: TGTGCCAGCAGTTTCACTCCCCCCATGATAGCGGGGAACTACAATGAGCAGTTCTTC; d_call: TRBD2; clone_size: -; j_call: TRBJ2-1; v_call: TRBV27
cdr3_aa: CASSFRRTIRPQHF; cdr3_nt: TGTGCCAGCAGTTTCAGAAGGACTATTAGGCCCCAGCATTTT; d_call: -; clone_size: -; j_call: TRBJ1-5; v_call: TRBV28
cdr3_aa: CASSPSRSGGMDEQFF; cdr3_nt: TGTGCCAGTAGTCCCAGCAGGAGCGGGGGGATGGATGAGCAGTTCTTC; d_call: TRBD2; clone_size: -; j_call: TRBJ2-1; v_call: TRBV19
cdr3_aa: CASSPLTRGDTQYF; cdr3_nt: TGTGCCAGCAGCCCCCTGACACGGGGGGATACGCAGTATTTT; d_call: -; clone_size: -; j_call: TRBJ2-3; v_call: TRBV3-1/TRBV3-2
cdr3_aa: CASSPQGNQPQHF; cdr3_nt: TGTGCCAGCAGCCCACAGGGCAATCAGCCCCAGCATTTT; d_call: -; clone_size: few; j_call: TRBJ1-5; v_call: TRBV7-9
cdr3_aa: CASSLGGEGYTF; cdr3_nt: TGTGCCAGCAGCTTAGGGGGCGAAGGCTACACCTTC; d_call: -; clone_size: -; j_call: TRBJ1-2; v_call: TRBV7-9
cdr3_aa: CASSLDQGTTNEKLFF; cdr3_nt: TGTGCCAGCAGCTTAGATCAGGGAACAACTAATGAAAAACTGTTTTTT; d_call: -; clone_size: -; j_call: TRBJ1-4; v_call: TRBV11-2
cdr3_aa: CASSAQGTANYGYTF; cdr3_nt: TGTGCCAGCAGCGCACAGGGCACAGCTAACTATGGCTACACCTTC; d_call: -; clone_size: -; j_call: TRBJ1-2; v_call: TRBV9
cdr3_aa: CASSSRIEGYGYTF; cdr3_nt: TGTGCCAGCAGCTCACGGATCGAGGGCTATGGCTACACCTTC; d_call: -; clone_size: -; j_call: TRBJ1-2; v_call: TRBV7-9
cdr3_aa: CASRVGTSNSPLHF; cdr3_nt: TGTGCCAGCAGGGTTGGGACATCAAATTCACCCCTCCACTTT; d_call: -; clone_size: -; j_call: TRBJ1-6; v_call: TRBV2
cdr3_aa: CASRDRVKAEAFF; cdr3_nt: TGTGCCAGTAGAGACAGGGTGAAGGCTGAAGCTTTCTTT; d_call: TRBD1; clone_size: -; j_call: TRBJ1-1; v_call: TRBV19
cdr3_aa: CASSLGGDSGPDTQYF; cdr3_nt: TGTGCCAGCAGCTTGGGCGGGGACAGTGGGCCAGATACGCAGTATTTT; d_call: -; clone_size: -; j_call: TRBJ2-3; v_call: TRBV5-4